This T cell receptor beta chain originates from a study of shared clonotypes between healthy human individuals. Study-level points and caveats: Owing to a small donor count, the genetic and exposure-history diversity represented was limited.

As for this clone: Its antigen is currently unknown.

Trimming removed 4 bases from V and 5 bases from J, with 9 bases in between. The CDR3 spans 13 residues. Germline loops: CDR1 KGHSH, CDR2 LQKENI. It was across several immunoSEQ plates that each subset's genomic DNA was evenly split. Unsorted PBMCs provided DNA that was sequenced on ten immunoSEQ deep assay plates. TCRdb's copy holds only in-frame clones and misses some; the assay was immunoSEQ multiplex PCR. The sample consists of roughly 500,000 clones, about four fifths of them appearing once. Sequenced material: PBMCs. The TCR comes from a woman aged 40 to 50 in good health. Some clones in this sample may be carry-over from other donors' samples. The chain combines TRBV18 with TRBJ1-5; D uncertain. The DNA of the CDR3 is TGTGCCAGCTCACGCCTAGCAGATCAGCCCCAGCATTTT. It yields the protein CASSRLADQPQHF.